Detailed here is one T cell receptor (beta chain). This CDR3 comprises 16 residues. Germline V CDR1 and CDR2: LNHDA, SQIVND (reference sequence). V was pared by 4 bases and J by 1 base, with 15 bases between. This entry belongs to a study of cytomegalovirus exposure and HLA in healthy donors. PCR involved 60 Vbeta and 13 Jbeta primers. Method: immunoSEQ multiplex PCR; TCRdb's copy keeps in-frame clones and lacks some. The table lists about 110,000 clones, 76% of them singletons. The rearrangement joins TRBV19 to TRBJ2-3; weak D call: TRBD2 (7 bases). The clonotype originates from a woman between 50 and 59 years old in good health and CMV-seropositive. Sequenced sample: PBMCs. In nucleotides, the CDR3 is TGTGCCAGTAGTACCCCAACGGGGGGCCGCACAGATACGCAGTATTTT. Amino acids: CASSTPTGGRTDTQYF. The variable domain in full, with the rest retrieved from reference TRBV19 and TRBJ2-3, is DGGITQSPKYLFRKEGQNVTLSCEQNLNHDAMYWYRQDPGQGLRLIYYSQIVNDFQKGDIAEGYSVSREKKESFPLTVTSAQKNPTAFYLCASSTPTGGRTDTQYFGPGTRLTVL.